This is a list of T cell receptor beta chains from one sample in a study of molecular identifiers for immune sequencing clone quantification. Each CDR3 protein is one row after TCRdb ran MiXCR on the PCR reads. The data hold about 500,000 distinct CDR3 sequences, with about 21% observed a single time. The specimen was naive CD8+ T cells from blood, with Jurkat cell RNA spiked in. These receptors were taken from a human donor in good health. Some libraries in this study had Jurkat cell RNA spiked in. CDR3s include the opening cysteine and the closing phenylalanine or tryptophan.

>TRBV27
CASSLVYQDTQYF
>TRBV7-9
CASSLIGQGPTEAFF
>TRBV6-2/TRBV6-3
CASGNPSRGRMDTEAFF
>TRBV12-3/TRBV12-4
CASSSGQLGKNIQYF
>TRBV7-2
CASSPYREGLISTRTGANVLTF
>TRBV20-1
CSASRDRDRNQPQHF
>TRBV10-3
CAIGESASGQGAVEQYF
>TRBV29-1
CSGVGPNQETQYF
>TRBV6-5
CASSTLGNSNQPQHF
>TRBV7-6
CASSSRDSNTGELFF
>TRBV24-1
CATSDPTTGGEQYF
>TRBV2
CASSEGLTIYEQYF
>TRBV30
CAWSVSSINEKLFF
>TRBV24-1
CAPKPGEQYF
>TRBV20-1
CSASWGNEQFF
>TRBV14
CASSLLTENIQYF
>TRBV2
CASHRGGLQYERYF
>TRBV13
CASTSTGTEAFF
>TRBV20-1
CSADQQGGVTNEKLFF
>TRBV19
CASKDWTGGYGNQPQHF
>TRBV4-1
CASCPRTGEDGNTIYF
>TRBV2
CASSVRETYEQYF
>TRBV29-1
CSVRDQISYEQYF
>TRBV4-1
CASRGDGAEAFF
>TRBV7-9
CASLGTGRDTQYF
>TRBV4-3
CASSQDVGRVHEQYF
>TRBV6-6
CASSYGRQGSNQPQHF
>TRBV7-9
CASSHWDRQGDTGELFF
>TRBV12-3/TRBV12-4
CASTDDSHEQYF
>TRBV28
CASSYPGTGPYEQYF
>TRBV4-2
CASSQGSSFEPLHF
>TRBV2
CASPTVSTDTQYF
>TRBV27
CASNLAGRGDTQYF
>TRBV30
CAWSEAGAEQFF
>TRBV5-3
CASSPTGFPDLRGYTF
>TRBV6-2/TRBV6-3
CASSPDRAVPDTQYF
>TRBV7-2
CASSLPDSLVSYEQYF
>TRBV9
CASSVGTGEQYF
>TRBV28
CASSSDLGRRETQYF
>TRBV11-2
CASSLALTSGITDTQYF
>TRBV12-3/TRBV12-4
CASSYPPSDTQYF
>TRBV12-3/TRBV12-4
CASSQTGSEQYF
>TRBV6-5
CASSPSERGIPTDTQYF
>TRBV24-1
CATSDSTGGETQYF
>TRBV29-1
CSVVEQAYEQYF
>TRBV5-6
CASSSMTEGNQPQHF
>TRBV13
CASSLAGPIYEQYF
>TRBV24-1
CATSDLQVNEQFF
>TRBV6-1
CASSESRGRNEQFF
>TRBV28
CASRPHSDTQYF
>TRBV4-1
CASSQRTGVDEQYF